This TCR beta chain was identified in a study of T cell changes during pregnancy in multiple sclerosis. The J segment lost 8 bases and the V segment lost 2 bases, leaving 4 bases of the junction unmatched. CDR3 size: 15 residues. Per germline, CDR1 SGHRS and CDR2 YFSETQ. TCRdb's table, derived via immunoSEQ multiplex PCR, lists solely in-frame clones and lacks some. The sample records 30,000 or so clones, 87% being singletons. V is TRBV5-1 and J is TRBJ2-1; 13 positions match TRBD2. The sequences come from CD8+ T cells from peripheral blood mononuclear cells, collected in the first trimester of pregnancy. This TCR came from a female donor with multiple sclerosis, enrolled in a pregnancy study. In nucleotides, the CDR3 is TGCGCCAGCAGCTTAACTAGCGGGAGGGTCTATGAGCAGTTCTTC. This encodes CASSLTSGRVYEQFF.